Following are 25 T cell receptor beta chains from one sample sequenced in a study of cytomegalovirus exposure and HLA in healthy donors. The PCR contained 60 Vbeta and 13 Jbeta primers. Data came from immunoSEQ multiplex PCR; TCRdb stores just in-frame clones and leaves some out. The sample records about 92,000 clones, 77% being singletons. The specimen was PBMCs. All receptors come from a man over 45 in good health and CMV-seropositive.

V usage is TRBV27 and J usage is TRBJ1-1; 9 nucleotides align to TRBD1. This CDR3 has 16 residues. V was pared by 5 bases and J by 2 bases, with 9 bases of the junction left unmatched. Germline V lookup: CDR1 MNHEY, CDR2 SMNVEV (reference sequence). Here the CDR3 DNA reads TGTGCCAGCAGTCCAGGGACAGGGATTCGAAACACTGAAGCTTTCTTT. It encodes CASSPGTGIRNTEAFF.

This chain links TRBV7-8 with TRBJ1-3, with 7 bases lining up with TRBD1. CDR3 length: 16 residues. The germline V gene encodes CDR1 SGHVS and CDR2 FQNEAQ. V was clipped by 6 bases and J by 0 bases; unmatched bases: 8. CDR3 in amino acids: CASRASGTASGNTIYF. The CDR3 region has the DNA TGTGCCAGCAGGGCTTCCGGGACAGCCTCTGGAAACACCATATATTTT.

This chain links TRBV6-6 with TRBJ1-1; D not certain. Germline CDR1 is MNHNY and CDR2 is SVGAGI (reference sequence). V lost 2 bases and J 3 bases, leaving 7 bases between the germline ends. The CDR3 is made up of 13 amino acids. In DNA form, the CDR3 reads TGTGCCAGCAGTTACCTTACGGACACTGAAGCTTTCTTT. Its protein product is CASSYLTDTEAFF.

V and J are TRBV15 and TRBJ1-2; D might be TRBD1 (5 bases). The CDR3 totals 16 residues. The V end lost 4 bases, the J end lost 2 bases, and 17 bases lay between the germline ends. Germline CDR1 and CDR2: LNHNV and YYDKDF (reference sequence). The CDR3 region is CATSILRGSQNYGYTF. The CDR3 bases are TGTGCCACCAGCATTTTAAGGGGCAGCCAGAACTATGGCTACACCTTC. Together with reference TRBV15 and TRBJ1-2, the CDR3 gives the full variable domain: DAMVIQNPRYQVTQFGKPVTLSCSQTLNHNVMYWYQQKSSQAPKLLFHYYDKDFNNEADTPDNFQSRRPNTSFCFLDIRSPGLGDTAMYLCATSILRGSQNYGYTFGSGTRLTVV.

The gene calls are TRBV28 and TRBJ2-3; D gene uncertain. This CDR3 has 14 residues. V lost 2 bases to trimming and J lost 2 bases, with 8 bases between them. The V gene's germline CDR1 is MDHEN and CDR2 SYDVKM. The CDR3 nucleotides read TGTGCCAGCAGTTTACGCGGATTCACAGATACGCAGTATTTT. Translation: CASSLRGFTDTQYF.

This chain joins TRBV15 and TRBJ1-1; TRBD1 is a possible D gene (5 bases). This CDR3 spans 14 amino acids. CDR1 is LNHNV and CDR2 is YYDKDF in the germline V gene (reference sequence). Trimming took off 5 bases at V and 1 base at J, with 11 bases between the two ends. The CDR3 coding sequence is TGTGCCACCAGCCGAAGGACACAGAACACTGAAGCTTTCTTT. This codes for CATSRRTQNTEAFF.

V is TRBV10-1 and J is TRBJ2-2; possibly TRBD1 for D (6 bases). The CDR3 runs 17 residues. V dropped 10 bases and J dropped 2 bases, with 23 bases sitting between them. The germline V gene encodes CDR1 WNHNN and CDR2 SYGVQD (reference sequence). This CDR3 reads CATETTLDRKNTGELFF. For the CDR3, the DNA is TGCGCCACCGAGACAACATTGGACAGAAAAAACACCGGGGAGCTGTTTTTT.

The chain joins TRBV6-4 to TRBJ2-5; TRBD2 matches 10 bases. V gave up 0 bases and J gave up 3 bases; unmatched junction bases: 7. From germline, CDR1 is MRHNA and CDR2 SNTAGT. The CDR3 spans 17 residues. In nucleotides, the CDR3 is TGTGCCAGCAGTGACTCGAAAGCGGGGGGGCAGAAAGAGACCCAGTACTTC. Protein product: CASSDSKAGGQKETQYF.

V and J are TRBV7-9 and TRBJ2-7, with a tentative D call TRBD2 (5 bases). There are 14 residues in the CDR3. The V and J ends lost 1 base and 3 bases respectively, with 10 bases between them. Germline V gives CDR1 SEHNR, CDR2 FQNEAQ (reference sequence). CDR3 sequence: CASSLVAGGYEQYF. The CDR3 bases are TGTGCCAGCAGCTTAGTAGCAGGAGGCTACGAGCAGTACTTC.

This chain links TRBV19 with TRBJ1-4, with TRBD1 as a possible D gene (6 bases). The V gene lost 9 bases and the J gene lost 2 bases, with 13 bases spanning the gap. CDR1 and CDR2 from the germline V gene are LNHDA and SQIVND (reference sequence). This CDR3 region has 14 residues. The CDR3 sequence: CASVNTGTNEKLFF. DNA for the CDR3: TGTGCCAGCGTGAACACAGGGACTAATGAAAAACTGTTTTTT.

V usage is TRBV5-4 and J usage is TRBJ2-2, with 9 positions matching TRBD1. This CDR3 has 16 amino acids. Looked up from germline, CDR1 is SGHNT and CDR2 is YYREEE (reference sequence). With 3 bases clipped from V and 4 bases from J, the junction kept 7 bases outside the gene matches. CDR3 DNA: TGTGCCAGCAGCTCCGCCGGGACAGGGTCCACCGGGGAGCTGTTTTTT. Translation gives CASSSAGTGSTGELFF.

This chain's CDR3 is CASSYGLAGGNEQFF. CDR3 in DNA: TGTGCCAGCAGTTACGGACTAGCGGGGGGCAATGAGCAGTTCTTC. The chain is built from TRBV6-5 and TRBJ2-1; 14 bases match TRBD2. After removal of 2 bases from V and 6 bases from J, the junction contained 0 bases not matched to a gene. In germline, CDR1 is MNHEY, CDR2 SVGAGI. This CDR3 is 15 amino acids long.

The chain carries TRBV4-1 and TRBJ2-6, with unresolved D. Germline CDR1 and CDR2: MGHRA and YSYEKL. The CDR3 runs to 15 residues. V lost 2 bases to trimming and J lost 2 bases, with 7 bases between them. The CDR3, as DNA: TGCGCCAGCAGCCAATCATTCACTGGGGCCAACGTCCTGACTTTC. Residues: CASSQSFTGANVLTF.

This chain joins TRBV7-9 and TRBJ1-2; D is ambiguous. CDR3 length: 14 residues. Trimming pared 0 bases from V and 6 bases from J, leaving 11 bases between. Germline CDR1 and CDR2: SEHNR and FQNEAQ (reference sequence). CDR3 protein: CASSLAQRSNGYTF. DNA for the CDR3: TGTGCCAGCAGCTTAGCCCAGCGCAGCAATGGCTACACCTTC. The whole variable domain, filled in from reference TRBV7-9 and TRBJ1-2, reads DTGVSQNPRHKITKRGQNVTFRCDPISEHNRLYWYRQTLGQGPEFLTYFQNEAQLEKSRLLSDRFSAERPKGSFSTLEIQRTEQGDSAMYLCASSLAQRSNGYTFGSGTRLTVV.

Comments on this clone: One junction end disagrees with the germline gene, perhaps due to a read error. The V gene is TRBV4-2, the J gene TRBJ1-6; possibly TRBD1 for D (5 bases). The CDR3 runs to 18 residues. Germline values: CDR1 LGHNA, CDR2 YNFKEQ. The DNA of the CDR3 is TGTGCCAGCAGCCAAGATTTAGTGAGAGACAGCTACAATTCACCCCTCAACTTT. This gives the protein CASSQDLVRDSYNSPLNF.

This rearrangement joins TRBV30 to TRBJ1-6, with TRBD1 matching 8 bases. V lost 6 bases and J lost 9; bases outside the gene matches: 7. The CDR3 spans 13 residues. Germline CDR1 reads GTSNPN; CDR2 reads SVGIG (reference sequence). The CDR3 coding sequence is TGTGCCTGCGGCCAGGGGGCGGTTTCACCCCTCCACTTT. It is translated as CACGQGAVSPLHF.

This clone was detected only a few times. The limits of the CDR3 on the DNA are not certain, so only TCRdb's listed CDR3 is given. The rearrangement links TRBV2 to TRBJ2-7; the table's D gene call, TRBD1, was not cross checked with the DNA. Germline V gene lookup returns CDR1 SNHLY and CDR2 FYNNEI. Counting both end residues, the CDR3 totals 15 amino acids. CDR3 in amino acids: CASRRAGTGTYEQYF.

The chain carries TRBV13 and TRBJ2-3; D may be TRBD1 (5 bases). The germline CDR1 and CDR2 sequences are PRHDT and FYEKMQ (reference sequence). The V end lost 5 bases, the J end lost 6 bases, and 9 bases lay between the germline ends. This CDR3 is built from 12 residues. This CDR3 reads CASSRRVDTQYF. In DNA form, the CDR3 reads TGTGCCAGCAGCCGCAGGGTGGATACGCAGTATTTT.

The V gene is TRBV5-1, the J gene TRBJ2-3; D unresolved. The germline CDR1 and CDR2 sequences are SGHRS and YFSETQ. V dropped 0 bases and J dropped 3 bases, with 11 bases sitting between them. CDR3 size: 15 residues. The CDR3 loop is CASSLGGISTDTQYF. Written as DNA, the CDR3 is TGCGCCAGCAGCTTGGGTGGCATATCAACAGATACGCAGTATTTT.

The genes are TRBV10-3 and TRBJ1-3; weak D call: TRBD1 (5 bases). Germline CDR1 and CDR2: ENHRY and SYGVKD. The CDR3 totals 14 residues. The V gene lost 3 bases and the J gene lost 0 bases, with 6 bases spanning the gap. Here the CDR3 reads CAISDRDSGNTIYF. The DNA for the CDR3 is TGTGCCATCAGTGACAGGGACTCTGGAAACACCATATATTTT.

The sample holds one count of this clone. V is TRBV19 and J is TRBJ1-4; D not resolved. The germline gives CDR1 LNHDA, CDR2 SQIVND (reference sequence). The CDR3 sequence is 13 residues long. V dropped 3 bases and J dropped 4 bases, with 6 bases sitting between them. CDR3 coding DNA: TGTGCCAGTAGTATCCGAGATAATGAAAAACTGTTTTTT. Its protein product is CASSIRDNEKLFF.

The CDR3 DNA is TGTGCCAGCAGCCAAGGTTACGTAGCGGGGGGCACAGATACGCAGTATTTT. Protein sequence: CASSQGYVAGGTDTQYF. The V gene is TRBV14, the J gene TRBJ2-3; 9 bases match TRBD2. Germline V gene data show CDR1 as SGHDN and CDR2 as FVKESK. The junction had 6 bases not matched to a gene; V was cut back by 1 base and J by 1 base. The CDR3 length is 17 residues.

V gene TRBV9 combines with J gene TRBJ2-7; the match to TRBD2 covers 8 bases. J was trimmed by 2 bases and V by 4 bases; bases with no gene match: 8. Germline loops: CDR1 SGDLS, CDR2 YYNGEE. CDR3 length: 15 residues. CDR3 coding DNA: TGTGCCAGCAGCCCACGCATTAGCGGGACCTACGAGCAGTACTTC. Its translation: CASSPRISGTYEQYF.

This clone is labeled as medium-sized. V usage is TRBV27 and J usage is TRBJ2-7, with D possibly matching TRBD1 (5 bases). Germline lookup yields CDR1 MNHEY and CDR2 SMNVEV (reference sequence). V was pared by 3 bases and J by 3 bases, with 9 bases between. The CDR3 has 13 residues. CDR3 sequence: CASSLGLRYEQYF. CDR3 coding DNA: TGTGCCAGCAGTTTGGGGCTCCGCTACGAGCAGTACTTC.

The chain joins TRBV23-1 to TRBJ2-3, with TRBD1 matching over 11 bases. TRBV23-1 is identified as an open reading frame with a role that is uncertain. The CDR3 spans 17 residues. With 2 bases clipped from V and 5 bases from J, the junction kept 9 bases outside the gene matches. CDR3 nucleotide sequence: TGCGCCAGCAGTCAAAGTAGGACAGGGGGCTCAGGAGATACGCAGTATTTT. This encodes CASSQSRTGGSGDTQYF.